The TCR beta chain under discussion was sequenced for a study of cytomegalovirus exposure and HLA in healthy donors. The donors were healthy bone marrow donors. PCR used 60 Vbeta primers and 13 Jbeta primers. Clones were read by immunoSEQ multiplex PCR, and TCRdb kept only the in-frame ones, dropping some. Its clone listing holds roughly 65,000 clones. The CDR3 contains 19 residues. Germline-derived CDR1 and CDR2 are KGHSH and LQKENI. Trimming removed 2 bases at V and 0 bases at J, with 17 bases between. The chain is built from TRBV18 and TRBJ2-6, with a possible D match to TRBD1 (6 bases). The clonotype was recovered from a boy aged 5-17 years in good health and CMV-seronegative. Sequencing used PBMCs. The CDR3 sequence: CASSPVSGTSSSGANVLTF. The DNA of the CDR3 is TGTGCCAGCTCACCAGTCTCCGGGACATCAAGCTCTGGGGCCAACGTCCTGACTTTC.